This is a list of T cell receptor beta chains from one sample in a study of blood T cell repertoires in COVID-19. Libraries were prepared by immunoSEQ multiplex PCR; TCRdb keeps only in-frame clonotypes and omits some of them. Of over 50,000 clones listed, 70% to 90% are singletons. Source material: peripheral blood. These receptors were collected from a human donor in a cohort sampled during active COVID-19. Each CDR3 is given with its conserved first and last residue. D genes are given only for firm matches. A row's size may be missing; if present it is once, few, many or a size class.

TRBJ2-1 | TRBD2 | TRBV7-2 | . | CASSGGSGRASNEQFF | TGTGCCAGCAGCGGAGGTAGCGGGAGGGCGAGTAATGAGCAGTTCTTC
TRBJ2-2 | TRBD2 | TRBV9 | . | CASSVHSGSGGTGELFF | TGTGCCAGCAGCGTTCATAGCGGGAGTGGTGGCACCGGGGAGCTGTTTTTT
TRBJ1-2 | . | TRBV4-1 | . | CASSQRGEANYGYTF | TGCGCCAGCAGCCAAAGAGGGGAGGCTAACTATGGCTACACCTTC
TRBJ2-7 | TRBD1 | TRBV6-2/TRBV6-3 | . | CASSPGTDEQYF | TGTGCCAGCAGTCCGGGGACAGACGAGCAGTACTTC
TRBJ2-7 | TRBD2 | TRBV7-6 | . | CASSHRTGTSGIEQYF | TGTGCCAGCAGCCACAGGACCGGGACTAGCGGGATTGAGCAGTACTTC
TRBJ2-1 | . | TRBV28 | . | CASSRGTPSQFF | TGTGCCAGCAGTCGCGGGACTCCCTCGCAGTTCTTC
TRBJ2-5 | . | TRBV5-1 | once | CASSFTGRAETQYF | TGCGCCAGCAGCTTTACAGGGAGGGCAGAGACCCAGTACTTC
TRBJ2-2 | . | TRBV19 | . | CASSPLGVTNTGELFF | TGTGCCAGTTCCCCTCTGGGCGTTACGAACACCGGGGAGCTGTTTTTT
TRBJ1-2 | . | TRBV29-1 | . | CSLDRNQGYTF | TGCAGCCTCGACAGGAATCAAGGCTACACCTTC
TRBJ2-2 | TRBD1 | TRBV28 | . | CASSEGQGALEGELFF | TGTGCCAGCAGTGAGGGACAGGGGGCGCTTGAGGGGGAGCTGTTTTTT
TRBJ2-7 | TRBD2 | TRBV9 | once | CASSVAGGSGEQYF | TGTGCCAGCAGCGTAGCGGGGGGTTCGGGGGAGCAGTACTTC
TRBJ2-1 | . | TRBV19 | . | CASSHRGRGSSYNEQFF | TGTGCCAGTAGTCACCGAGGGAGAGGGAGCTCCTACAATGAGCAGTTCTTC
TRBJ1-1 | . | TRBV24-1 | . | CATSPGYMAEAFF | TGTGCCACCAGTCCAGGGTATATGGCTGAAGCTTTCTTT
TRBJ1-2 | . | TRBV7-9 | few | CASSSTGPEGYTF | TGTGCCAGCAGCTCGACAGGACCAGAGGGCTACACCTTC
TRBJ1-1 | . | TRBV4-1 | . | CASSPQQGYTEAFF | TGCGCCAGCAGCCCTCAACAGGGATACACTGAAGCTTTCTTT
TRBJ2-1 | TRBD2 | TRBV6-5 | . | CASSIAGSSYNEQFF | TGTGCCAGCAGCATAGCGGGATCGTCCTACAATGAGCAGTTCTTC
TRBJ2-7 | . | TRBV11-2 | . | CASSSDRLVSYEQYF | TGTGCCAGCAGCTCGGACAGATTGGTCTCCTACGAGCAGTACTTC
TRBJ2-1 | TRBD2 | TRBV6-6 | . | CASSTPGTSGSDEQFF | TGTGCCAGCAGCACCCCCGGGACTAGCGGGAGTGATGAGCAGTTCTTC